One sample yielded the 17 T cell receptor beta chains listed below, sequenced in a study of beta chain features in type 1 diabetes. All of the isolated RNA was reverse transcribed, so expressed TCRB transcripts were sequenced. Using immunoSEQ multiplex PCR, the repertoire was profiled, and TCRdb retains in-frame clones only, with some absent. In the table there are under 300,000 clones, around 7.3% of which are singletons. The sequenced sample was central memory CD4+ T cells from blood. The source of these receptors is a woman younger than 35 in good health.

A few counts support this clone. The chain joins TRBV5-1 to TRBJ2-2, with D possibly matching TRBD1 (6 bases). V gave up 4 bases and J gave up 5 bases, with 18 bases separating them. The CDR3 is made up of 16 amino acids. Germline V lookup: CDR1 SGHRS, CDR2 YFSETQ. The CDR3 reads CASSAGTPVMTGELFF. The CDR3, as DNA: TGCGCCAGCAGCGCAGGGACACCTGTAATGACCGGGGAGCTGTTTTTT.

The rearrangement joins TRBV5-1 to TRBJ2-7; D gene ambiguous. Germline V gene data show CDR1 as SGHRS and CDR2 as YFSETQ. V was clipped by 4 bases and J by 2 bases, with 13 bases between them. This CDR3 is built from 14 residues. CDR3 DNA sequence: TGCGCCAGCAGCCCGGACCTGAATGCCTACGAGCAGTACGTC. Residues: CASSPDLNAYEQYV.

This clone was seen a handful of times. The chain has TRBV19 and TRBJ2-7; 9 nucleotides match TRBD2. The CDR3 runs to 15 residues. J gave up 3 bases and V 5 bases, and 8 bases lay outside the gene matches. Looked up from germline, CDR1 is LNHDA and CDR2 is SQIVND (reference sequence). The CDR3 protein is CASSLQAGGRYEQYV. DNA for the CDR3: TGTGCCAGTAGTCTCCAAGCGGGGGGCCGCTACGAGCAGTACGTC.

This clone was recorded a few times. This chain connects TRBV30 to TRBJ2-7; D may correspond to TRBD1 or TRBD2 (5 bases each). This CDR3 region has 11 residues. Trimming pared 0 bases from V and 10 bases from J, leaving 10 bases between. The germline gives CDR1 GTSNPN, CDR2 SVGIG (reference sequence). CDR3 DNA sequence: TGTGCCTGGAGTGTCATGGGGGTTCAGTACTTC. This gives the protein CAWSVMGVQYF.

In this sample, this clone turned up many times. The chain carries TRBV2 and TRBJ1-3; perhaps TRBD1 as D (5 bases). From germline, CDR1 is SNHLY and CDR2 FYNNEI. The CDR3 covers 13 residues. The ends were cut back, 9 bases at V and 0 bases at J, with 9 bases in the middle. The CDR3 coding sequence is TGTGCCAGTCAAGGGGACTCTGGAAACACCATATATTTT. Its translation is CASQGDSGNTIYF.

The rearrangement links TRBV18 to TRBJ2-7; 7 positions match TRBD1. J gave up 0 bases and V 3 bases, and 8 bases lay outside the gene matches. This CDR3 has 16 residues. Germline V gives CDR1 KGHSH, CDR2 LQKENI. The CDR3 spells CASSPNTGTASYEQYF. The CDR3 DNA is TGTGCCAGCTCACCCAATACGGGGACAGCCTCCTACGAGCAGTACTTC.

The V gene is TRBV10-3, the J gene TRBJ2-1; tentatively, D is TRBD2 (5 bases). CDR3 length: 17 amino acids. Germline V gives CDR1 ENHRY, CDR2 SYGVKD. V was trimmed by 6 bases and J by 3 bases, leaving 21 bases between them. Here the CDR3 reads CAISLRPSGSSYNEQFF. The CDR3 DNA reads as TGTGCCATCAGCCTTAGGCCTTCTGGGAGTAGCTACAATGAGCAGTTCTTC.

This chain links TRBV7-2 with TRBJ1-2, with D unresolved. This CDR3 contains 14 residues. The V and J ends lost 5 bases and 0 bases respectively, with 10 bases between them. Germline values: CDR1 SGHTA, CDR2 FQGNSA. CDR3 residues: CASSNLVANYGYTF. CDR3 in DNA: TGTGCCAGCAGCAACCTCGTCGCTAACTATGGCTACACCTTC. Full variable domain (outside the CDR3, taken from reference TRBV7-2 and TRBJ1-2): GAGVSQSPSNKVTEKGKDVELRCDPISGHTALYWYRQSLGQGLEFLIYFQGNSAPDKSGLPSDRFSAERTGGSVSTLTIQRTQQEDSAVYLCASSNLVANYGYTFGSGTRLTVV.

This clone was counted between two and nine times. The chain employs TRBV7-2 and TRBJ1-5, with TRBD1 identical over 7 bases. The CDR3 extends over 15 amino acids. CDR1 SGHTA and CDR2 FQGNSA come from the germline V gene. The V gene end was trimmed by 2 bases and the J gene end by 6 bases; junction bases not matched to a gene: 7. The DNA for the CDR3 is TGTGCCAGCAGCTTACAGGGGGGCGCAGGTCAGCCCCAGCATTTT. Its protein product is CASSLQGGAGQPQHF. The entire variable domain, with the rest obtained from reference TRBV7-2 and TRBJ1-5, is as follows: GAGVSQSPSNKVTEKGKDVELRCDPISGHTALYWYRQSLGQGLEFLIYFQGNSAPDKSGLPSDRFSAERTGGSVSTLTIQRTQQEDSAVYLCASSLQGGAGQPQHFGDGTRLSIL.

The chain carries TRBV29-1 and TRBJ2-1; the D gene is possibly TRBD2 (6 bases). Germline-derived CDR1 and CDR2 are SQVTM and ANQGSEA. Trimming cost V 4 bases and J 6 bases, with 13 bases left between them. CDR3 length: 13 amino acids. The CDR3 nucleotides read TGCAGCGTTGGGGACTGGCGGCGCAATGAGCAGTTCTTC. Its translation is CSVGDWRRNEQFF.

The rearrangement uses TRBV6-1 and TRBJ1-2, with 8 bases fitting TRBD1. V was clipped by 4 bases and J by 8 bases; unmatched bases: 15. CDR1 is MNHNS, CDR2 SASEGT, per germline. This CDR3 has 16 residues. CDR3 in DNA: TGTGCCAGCAGTGCTCAGGGACGACAGGGGATGGGGGGCTACACCTTC. Translation gives CASSAQGRQGMGGYTF.

This clone was seen more than once but under ten times. The chain is built from TRBV7-2 and TRBJ2-7; tentatively, D is TRBD2 (5 bases). Trimming took 5 bases from V and 9 from J, leaving 20 bases between them. There are 14 residues in the CDR3. Germline lookup yields CDR1 SGHTA and CDR2 FQGNSA. This chain's CDR3 is CASSPNTLEGLQYF. The CDR3 DNA follows: TGTGCCAGCAGCCCAAACACTCTCGAGGGCTTGCAGTACTTC.

The V and J genes are TRBV7-9 and TRBJ1-2, with 9 nucleotides matching TRBD1. Trimming removed 7 bases from V and 8 bases from J; junction bases left unmatched: 11. Germline V gene data show CDR1 as SEHNR and CDR2 as FQNEAQ (reference sequence). There are 14 residues in the CDR3. The chain's CDR3 is CASNPGQGPWGYTF. In DNA, the CDR3 is TGTGCCAGCAACCCGGGACAGGGTCCCTGGGGCTACACCTTC. The full variable domain, in which reference TRBV7-9 and TRBJ1-2 provide the parts outside the CDR3, is DTGVSQNPRHKITKRGQNVTFRCDPISEHNRLYWYRQTLGQGPEFLTYFQNEAQLEKSRLLSDRFSAERPKGSFSTLEIQRTEQGDSAMYLCASNPGQGPWGYTFGSGTRLTVV.

Ten or more counts support this clone. The V gene is TRBV7-6, the J gene TRBJ2-5, with 11 bases fitting TRBD2. This CDR3 has 16 amino acids. Germline V CDR1 and CDR2: SGHVS, FNYEAQ. V dropped 5 bases and J dropped 4; count of bases not matched to a gene: 9. CDR3 loop: CASSGTGLAGGETQYF. Written as DNA, the CDR3 is TGTGCCAGCAGCGGCACGGGGCTAGCGGGAGGAGAGACCCAGTACTTC.

J is TRBJ1-4 and V is TRBV7-9, with D perhaps TRBD1 (6 bases). The CDR3 loop spans 15 amino acids. Deletions cut 6 bases from V and 7 bases from J, with 18 bases between. Germline CDR1 is SEHNR and CDR2 is FQNEAQ (reference sequence). CDR3 in DNA: TGTGCCAGCAGTTATACAGGGATTTCAGTTGAAAAACTGTTTTTT. Translation: CASSYTGISVEKLFF.

The sample holds a few counts of this clone. The rearrangement uses TRBV6-1 and TRBJ2-1; D unresolved. The CDR3 has 16 residues. In germline, CDR1 is MNHNS, CDR2 SASEGT. Trimming took off 4 bases at V and 1 base at J, with 14 bases between the two ends. DNA for the CDR3: TGTGCCAGCAGTGGCTCAGGCCCCGATTCCTACAATGAGCAGTTCTTC. This gives the protein CASSGSGPDSYNEQFF.

The chain uses TRBV15 and TRBJ2-5, with a possible D match to TRBD2 (6 bases). The V end lost 3 bases, the J end lost 4 bases, and 9 bases lay between the germline ends. From germline, CDR1 is LNHNV and CDR2 YYDKDF (reference sequence). The CDR3 sequence is 13 residues long. CDR3 sequence reads: CATSSGGRETQYF. The CDR3 DNA follows: TGTGCCACCAGCAGTGGGGGGAGAGAGACCCAGTACTTC.